Following are 15 T cell receptor beta chains from one sample sequenced in a study of T cell repertoires in cytomegalovirus infection. No cognate antigen is known for these TCRs. TCRdb reprocessed the reads via MiXCR and lists one record per CDR3 protein. Found here are more than 65,000 distinct CDR3 sequences, about 45% of them singletons; the top ten hold roughly 93%. The input for sequencing was CD8+ T cells from cultured PBMCs, taken from culture after CMV antigen stimulation. The receptors were sampled from a human donor in good health (CMV status not recorded). Some clones in this sample may be carry-over from other donors' samples.

In this sample, this clonotype turned up a few times. This sequence joins TRBV7-3 and TRBJ2-3; D uncertain. CDR3 length: 13 residues. Trimming cost V 2 bases and J 5 bases, with 8 bases left between them. Germline loops: CDR1 SGHTA, CDR2 FQGTGA. DNA for the CDR3: TGTGCCAGCAGCTTATACCAAGGAGATACGCAGTATTTT. Amino acids: CASSLYQGDTQYF.

This clonotype was seen more than once but under ten times. This CDR3 is CASSRDSSYEQYF. Written as DNA, the CDR3 is TGTGCCAGCAGCCGGGACTCCTCCTACGAGCAGTACTTC. This chain connects TRBV7-3 to TRBJ2-7; a weak D match, TRBD2 (6 bases). V was clipped by 5 bases and J by 0 bases, with 8 bases between them. The CDR3 consists of 13 residues. The germline gives CDR1 SGHTA, CDR2 FQGTGA.

The CDR3 loop is CASHRGSSYNEQFF. CDR3 sequence (DNA): TGTGCCAGCCACCGCGGATCTTCCTACAATGAGCAGTTCTTC. J is TRBJ2-1 and V is TRBV6-6; D uncertain. CDR3 length: 14 amino acids. V was cut by 8 bases and J by 1 base, with 12 bases left in between. Germline V CDR1 and CDR2: MNHNY, SVGAGI (reference sequence).

The chain joins TRBV19 to TRBJ2-7; TRBD1 is a possible D gene (5 bases). Germline V lookup: CDR1 LNHDA, CDR2 SQIVND (reference sequence). This CDR3 contains 18 residues. V lost 3 bases and J lost 3, with 24 bases in between. For the CDR3, the DNA is TGTGCCAGTAGTATGATGGGATCCCCTGACAGTTTTCTCTACGAGCAGTACTTC. Translated, it gives CASSMMGSPDSFLYEQYF.

In its sample, this clonotype was seen a few times. The chain recombines TRBV7-9 with TRBJ1-2; the match to TRBD1 covers 8 bases. J was trimmed by 8 bases and V by 5 bases; bases with no gene match: 13. Germline V gene sequence: CDR1 SEHNR, CDR2 FQNEAQ (reference sequence). The CDR3 is 15 amino acids. The CDR3: CASSPVLTGVIGYTF. As DNA, the CDR3 is TGTGCCAGCAGCCCCGTCCTGACAGGGGTTATAGGCTACACCTTC.

The rearrangement uses TRBV6-1 and TRBJ2-3, with 7 bases identical to TRBD2. The CDR3 contains 14 residues. V lost 6 bases to trimming and J lost 0 bases; unmatched junction nucleotides: 3. Germline V lookup: CDR1 MNHNS, CDR2 SASEGT. The CDR3 loop is CASSRLASTDTQYF. The CDR3 bases are TGTGCCAGCAGCCGACTAGCTAGCACAGATACGCAGTATTTT.

This clonotype was counted a few times. The chain has TRBV7-9 and TRBJ2-1, with D uncertain. Germline loops: CDR1 SEHNR, CDR2 FQNEAQ (reference sequence). V was clipped by 2 bases and J by 3 bases, with 11 bases between them. The length of the CDR3 is 15 residues. This CDR3 reads CASSLNGRNYNEQFF. CDR3 coding DNA: TGTGCCAGCAGCTTAAACGGGCGAAACTACAATGAGCAGTTCTTC.

This clonotype has a handful of counts. This sequence joins TRBV7-2 and TRBJ2-7, with a weak D call TRBD2 (6 bases). The CDR3 is 17 amino acids. V lost 0 bases, J lost 2 bases, and 17 bases lay in between. Germline CDR1 SGHTA, CDR2 FQGNSA. CDR3 residues: CASSLASPGTGAYEQYF. In nucleotides, the CDR3 is TGTGCCAGCAGCTTAGCTTCACCGGGGACTGGAGCCTACGAGCAGTACTTC.

The genes are TRBV15 and TRBJ1-3, with a weak D call TRBD1 (6 bases). Germline V CDR1 and CDR2: LNHNV, YYDKDF (reference sequence). The length of the CDR3 is 15 residues. Deletions cut 7 bases from V and 4 bases from J, with 17 bases between. CDR3 DNA: TGTGCCACCACCGATAGACAGGACGCAGGAAACACCATATATTTT. This encodes CATTDRQDAGNTIYF.

The table lists this clonotype with a few counts. This sequence joins TRBV12-5 and TRBJ2-1; D remains unclear. CDR1 and CDR2 (germline): LGHNT, FRNRAP. The CDR3 is 14 amino acids. With 4 bases removed from V and 1 base from J, the gap between germline ends came to 8 bases. Written as DNA, the CDR3 is TGTGCTAGTGGTTATGGGGATTCCTACAATGAGCAGTTCTTC. Translation gives CASGYGDSYNEQFF.

This clonotype has more than one count but fewer than ten. The chain carries TRBV27 and TRBJ1-4; unclear D gene. V lost 3 bases and J 5 bases, leaving 7 bases between the germline ends. The CDR3 spans 13 residues. The V gene's germline CDR1 is MNHEY and CDR2 SMNVEV (reference sequence). Here the CDR3 reads CASSLERNEKLFF. The CDR3 DNA reads TGTGCCAGCAGTTTGGAAAGAAATGAAAAACTGTTTTTT. The full variable domain, completed using reference TRBV27 and TRBJ1-4, is EAQVTQNPRYLITVTGKKLTVTCSQNMNHEYMSWYRQDPGLGLRQIYYSMNVEVTDKGDVPEGYKVSRKEKRNFPLILESPSPNQTSLYFCASSLERNEKLFFGSGTQLSVL.

The rearrangement links TRBV11-2 to TRBJ2-1, with a tentative D call TRBD2 (6 bases). Per germline, CDR1 SGHAT and CDR2 FQNNGV. The CDR3 consists of 16 residues. The ends were cut back, 4 bases at V and 2 bases at J, with 15 bases in the middle. This chain's CDR3 is CASSWGGLTAYNEQFF. As DNA, the CDR3 is TGTGCCAGCAGCTGGGGAGGTCTGACAGCCTACAATGAGCAGTTCTTC. Together with reference TRBV11-2 and TRBJ2-1, the CDR3 gives the full variable domain: EAGVAQSPRYKIIEKRQSVAFWCNPISGHATLYWYQQILGQGPKLLIQFQNNGVVDDSQLPKDRFSAERLKGVDSTLKIQPAKLEDSAVYLCASSWGGLTAYNEQFFGPGTRLTVL.

The chain carries TRBV3-1 and TRBJ1-1, with a weak D call TRBD1 (5 bases). V dropped 3 bases and J dropped 1 base, with 15 bases sitting between them. Germline V CDR1 and CDR2: LGHDT, YNNKEL (reference sequence). The CDR3 length is 16 residues. The CDR3 DNA is TGTGCCAGCAGCCATTGGGGGGAGGGTACGAACACTGAAGCTTTCTTT. Residues: CASSHWGEGTNTEAFF.

The chain has TRBV29-1 and TRBJ1-2, with D unresolved. The V gene's germline CDR1 is SQVTM and CDR2 ANQGSEA. The V end was cut by 1 base, the J end by 4 bases, with 19 bases between. The CDR3 is 16 amino acids. CDR3 region: CSVEGPELPEIYGYTF. CDR3 sequence (DNA): TGCAGCGTTGAAGGGCCTGAATTGCCCGAAATCTATGGCTACACCTTC.

Worth noting for this clonotype: One junction end does not reproduce the germline sequence, and a read error may be involved. V gene TRBV4-1 combines with J gene TRBJ2-1; 12 bases align to TRBD2. The CDR3 has 18 amino acids. The germline gives CDR1 MGHRA, CDR2 YSYEKL. The CDR3 is CASSPGTSGPETYNEQFF. Here the CDR3 DNA reads TGTGCCAGCAGCCCCGGGACTAGCGGGCCGGAGACCTACAATGAGCAGTTCTTC.